This record looks at one T cell receptor (beta chain) sequence and its context. What it binds is not known. Vbeta (60) and Jbeta (13) primers were used in the PCR. Assay used: immunoSEQ multiplex PCR; TCRdb lists only in-frame clones, some missing. The table has fewer than 300,000 clones, over 70% seen once; the top ten hold around 0.33%. This entry comes from a study of cytomegalovirus exposure and HLA in healthy donors. Deletions cut 4 bases from V and 5 bases from J, with 21 bases between. From germline, CDR1 is SGHVT and CDR2 SQSDAQ. This CDR3 is built from 16 residues. Among the donors, all were healthy bone marrow donors. At collection, donors were nominally healthy, but unrecorded immune exposures were probable. General study points: Rarity held for most TCR sequences, but there were some public TCRs that occurred in many donors.

The chain is built from TRBV7-4 and TRBJ2-7; a weak D match, TRBD1 (5 bases). The TCR originated in a girl aged 2 to 9 in good health and CMV-seronegative. The sequenced sample consisted of PBMCs. The CDR3 is CASSSHRTDPPNEQYF. CDR3 bases: TGTGCCAGCAGCTCTCACAGGACGGATCCTCCCAACGAGCAGTACTTC.